This T cell receptor (beta chain) was retrieved from a study of cytomegalovirus exposure and HLA in healthy donors. PCR used 60 Vbeta primers and 13 Jbeta primers. Method: immunoSEQ multiplex PCR; TCRdb's copy keeps in-frame clones and lacks some. Of about 160,000 clones in the sample, approximately 88% were seen once. Sequenced: PBMCs. This TCR derives from a woman younger than 35 in good health and CMV-seronegative.

The DNA for the CDR3 is TGTGCCAGCTCACCCGGAGGCTACGGAGATACGCAGTATTTT. This gives the protein CASSPGGYGDTQYF. This chain links TRBV18 with TRBJ2-3; the D gene is possibly TRBD2 (5 bases). The CDR3 totals 14 residues. The germline V gene encodes CDR1 KGHSH and CDR2 LQKENI. V gave up 3 bases and J gave up 5 bases, with 12 bases separating them.